The 26 T cell receptor beta chains below all came from one sample that was sequenced in a study of immunodeficiency. Sequenced by immunoSEQ multiplex PCR; TCRdb stores in-frame clones only, minus some. Of some 3,000 clones in the sample, about 91% were seen once. The sample consisted of CD8+ T cells from blood. The receptors originated from a human donor in good health.

The CDR3 reads CASSHQEMQGVTDTQYF. As DNA, the CDR3 is TGTGCCAGCAGCCACCAAGAGATGCAGGGGGTCACAGATACGCAGTATTTT. This chain uses TRBV4-2 with TRBJ2-3, with TRBD1 matching over 7 bases. The CDR3 is made up of 17 amino acids. Trimming at V came to 3 bases and at J to 2 bases, leaving 11 bases not matched to a gene. The germline V gene has CDR1 LGHNA and CDR2 YNFKEQ.

The rearrangement joins TRBV2 to TRBJ1-3; D gene unclear. The CDR3 spans 15 residues. Germline assignment: CDR1 SNHLY and CDR2 FYNNEI. Trimming took 1 base from V and 0 from J, leaving 7 bases between them. The CDR3 sequence is CASSEGHSSGNTIYF. DNA for the CDR3: TGTGCCAGCAGTGAAGGACACAGCTCTGGAAACACCATATATTTT.

This chain connects TRBV6-1 to TRBJ1-2; no clear D gene. The CDR3 covers 12 residues. Germline V lookup: CDR1 MNHNS, CDR2 SASEGT. Trimming took off 3 bases at V and 3 bases at J, with 5 bases between the two ends. CDR3 protein: CASSEGDYGYTF. DNA for the CDR3: TGTGCCAGCAGTGAGGGCGACTATGGCTACACCTTC.

The V gene is TRBV7-9, the J gene TRBJ2-7; D is undetermined. Germline V gene lookup returns CDR1 SEHNR and CDR2 FQNEAQ (reference sequence). V shed 5 bases and J shed 0 bases, with 11 bases lying between them. CDR3 length equals 14 residues. CDR3 sequence: CASSTDTDSYEQYF. CDR3 sequence (DNA): TGTGCCAGCAGCACAGACACAGACTCCTACGAGCAGTACTTC.

The chain carries TRBV5-6 and TRBJ1-4; perhaps TRBD1 as D (5 bases). CDR1 and CDR2 (germline): SGHDT, YYEEEE. The V end was cut by 4 bases, the J end by 3 bases, with 16 bases between. The CDR3 has 16 residues. The CDR3 loop reads CASSPGPGASNEKLFF. CDR3 sequence (DNA): TGTGCCAGCAGCCCGGGCCCCGGGGCGTCTAATGAAAAACTGTTTTTT. The full variable domain, its missing parts supplied by reference TRBV5-6 and TRBJ1-4, is DAGVTQSPTHLIKTRGQQVTLRCSPKSGHDTVSWYQQALGQGPQFIFQYYEEEERQRGNFPDRFSGHQFPNYSSELNVNALLLGDSALYLCASSPGPGASNEKLFFGSGTQLSVL.

This chain uses TRBV9 with TRBJ1-6; a weak D match, TRBD1 (5 bases). This CDR3 contains 16 residues. Germline V gene lookup returns CDR1 SGDLS and CDR2 YYNGEE. V was pared by 2 bases and J by 7 bases, with 16 bases between. This CDR3 reads CASSVGVQGENSPLHF. Written as DNA, the CDR3 is TGTGCCAGCAGCGTTGGGGTGCAGGGTGAAAATTCACCCCTCCACTTT.

The rearrangement joins TRBV3-1 (or the pseudogene TRBV3-2) to TRBJ2-5; TRBD2 matches 11 bases. Germline values: CDR1 LGHDT, CDR2 YNNKEL (reference sequence). V lost 1 base, J lost 0 bases, and 7 bases stayed unmatched. This CDR3 has 18 residues. This chain's CDR3 is CASSQGSSGRMNQETQYF. CDR3 bases: TGTGCCAGCAGCCAAGGATCTAGCGGGAGGATGAACCAAGAGACCCAGTACTTC.

A few counts support this clone. The genes are TRBV29-1 and TRBJ2-2, with D unresolved. This CDR3 is 12 amino acids long. The V end lost 5 bases, the J end lost 6 bases, and 10 bases lay between the germline ends. The V gene's germline CDR1 is SQVTM and CDR2 ANQGSEA. CDR3 DNA sequence: TGCAGCGTTAGCACTTCCGCCGGGGAGCTGTTTTTT. Translated: CSVSTSAGELFF.

The rearrangement uses TRBV7-3 and TRBJ2-2; D not certain. The CDR3 length is 13 residues. The germline V gene has CDR1 SGHTA and CDR2 FQGTGA. V lost 2 bases, J lost 4 bases, and 5 bases lay in between. The CDR3 region is CASSLWGTGELFF. DNA for the CDR3: TGTGCCAGCAGCTTATGGGGCACCGGGGAGCTGTTTTTT.

The gene calls are TRBV28 and TRBJ2-5; 7 bases align to TRBD2. The J segment lost 0 bases and the V segment lost 4 bases, leaving 8 bases of the junction unmatched. This CDR3 region has 16 residues. CDR1 is MDHEN and CDR2 is SYDVKM in the germline V gene. The CDR3 DNA reads TGTGCCAGCAGTTCCGATACCGGGACTAACCAAGAGACCCAGTACTTC. Encoded protein: CASSSDTGTNQETQYF.

In nucleotides, the CDR3 is TGTGCCAGTAGTATTGTGACAGGGCCCCCTGGGAATGAGCAGTTCTTC. This encodes CASSIVTGPPGNEQFF. The gene calls are TRBV19 and TRBJ2-1; 7 bases are a match to TRBD1. The V segment lost 3 bases and the J segment 7 bases; nucleotides outside the gene matches: 12. Germline lookup yields CDR1 LNHDA and CDR2 SQIVND (reference sequence). CDR3 length: 16 residues.

This clone occurred a few times. V and J are TRBV30 and TRBJ1-1; no clear D. The CDR3 has 15 residues. V lost 2 bases to trimming and J lost 0 bases, with 13 bases between them. From germline, CDR1 is GTSNPN and CDR2 SVGIG (reference sequence). The CDR3 sequence: CAWSRPPELNTEAFF. As DNA, the CDR3 is TGTGCCTGGAGTCGACCCCCCGAACTGAACACTGAAGCTTTCTTT.

This clone was picked up one time. V gene TRBV5-1 combines with J gene TRBJ2-7, with D unresolved. CDR1 SGHRS and CDR2 YFSETQ come from the germline V gene. The CDR3 extends over 13 amino acids. The V gene lost 4 bases and the J gene lost 2 bases, with 10 bases spanning the gap. The CDR3 sequence: CASSPASTYEQYF. The CDR3 coding sequence is TGCGCCAGCAGCCCCGCTTCGACCTACGAGCAGTACTTC.

The CDR3 nucleotides are TGTGCCAGCAGCTCCTTCACAGGTGGATACGAGCAGTACTTC. Residues: CASSSFTGGYEQYF. The chain combines TRBV7-8 with TRBJ2-7; TRBD1 might be the D (5 bases). V was clipped by 4 bases and J by 4 bases, with 14 bases between them. The CDR3 consists of 14 residues. In germline, CDR1 is SGHVS, CDR2 FQNEAQ.

In this sample, this clone turned up once. The chain employs TRBV7-6 and TRBJ2-2; possibly TRBD1 or TRBD2 for D (5 bases each). With 0 bases removed from V and 3 bases from J, the gap between germline ends came to 8 bases. In germline, CDR1 is SGHVS, CDR2 FNYEAQ. The CDR3 extends over 15 amino acids. In DNA, the CDR3 is TGTGCCAGCAGCTTAGCTGGGGGTTACACCGGGGAGCTGTTTTTT. It is translated as CASSLAGGYTGELFF. Looking up the rest from reference TRBV7-6 and TRBJ2-2 gives the full variable domain: GAGVSQSPRYKVTKRGQDVALRCDPISGHVSLYWYRQALGQGPEFLTYFNYEAQQDKSGLPNDRFSAERPEGSISTLTIQRTEQRDSAMYRCASSLAGGYTGELFFGEGSRLTVL.

J is TRBJ2-7 and V is TRBV3-1 (or the pseudogene TRBV3-2), with D perhaps matching TRBD2 (5 bases). The CDR3 runs to 15 residues. The germline V gene encodes CDR1 LGHDT and CDR2 YNNKEL (reference sequence). The germline V and J ends were trimmed by 4 bases and 1 base, with 14 bases remaining between them. CDR3 sequence reads: CASSPVGSASYEQYF. In DNA form, the CDR3 reads TGTGCCAGCAGCCCGGTGGGGAGTGCTTCCTACGAGCAGTACTTC.

This clone was seen once. The chain recombines TRBV4-1 with TRBJ2-7, with 9 bases matching TRBD1. The J segment lost 9 bases and the V segment lost 3 bases, leaving 12 bases of the junction unmatched. This CDR3 has 15 amino acids. From germline, CDR1 is MGHRA and CDR2 YSYEKL. CDR3 residues: CASSQLPGQGYGQYF. Here the CDR3 DNA reads TGCGCCAGCAGCCAGCTGCCGGGACAGGGTTATGGGCAGTACTTC.

V gene TRBV2 combines with J gene TRBJ2-1; 7 bases fit TRBD2. The CDR3 runs 15 residues. V dropped 2 bases and J dropped 5; count of bases not matched to a gene: 6. Looked up from germline, CDR1 is SNHLY and CDR2 is FYNNEI. The CDR3 sequence is CASSELGGSNNEQFF. The CDR3 bases are TGTGCCAGCAGTGAACTGGGCGGGAGCAACAATGAGCAGTTCTTC.

This clone turned up a few times. The chain has TRBV5-1 and TRBJ1-4, with a possible D match to TRBD1 (5 bases). The germline gives CDR1 SGHRS, CDR2 YFSETQ. V was cut by 5 bases and J by 5 bases, with 19 bases left in between. The CDR3 totals 16 residues. CDR3 protein: CASSPTVSGDNEKLFF. CDR3 nucleotides: TGCGCCAGCAGTCCAACAGTGTCCGGGGACAATGAAAAACTGTTTTTT.

In its sample, this clone was seen a few times. The rearrangement joins TRBV6-4 to TRBJ2-1; 13 positions match TRBD2. The CDR3 sequence is 14 residues long. With V trimmed by 4 bases and J by 7 bases, 1 base remained unmatched. Per the germline V gene, CDR1 is MRHNA and CDR2 is SNTAGT. The CDR3 reads CASSGTSGGNEQFF. In DNA form, the CDR3 reads TGTGCCAGCAGTGGGACTAGCGGGGGTAATGAGCAGTTCTTC.

A single count supports this clone. The chain recombines TRBV19 with TRBJ1-1; D possibly corresponds to TRBD1 (5 bases). This CDR3 region has 11 residues. Deletions cut 10 bases from V and 6 bases from J, with 12 bases between. Germline assignment: CDR1 LNHDA and CDR2 SQIVND (reference sequence). This CDR3 reads CATDLGAEAFF. The CDR3 DNA reads TGTGCCACCGACCTAGGGGCTGAAGCTTTCTTT.

This clone was seen once. The chain combines TRBV11-3 with TRBJ1-1, with no clear D. Trimming stripped 3 bases from V and 5 bases from J, with 10 bases between. The germline V gene has CDR1 SGHNT and CDR2 YENEEA. The CDR3 extends over 13 amino acids. CDR3 in amino acids: CASSFAPGTEAFF. Written as DNA, the CDR3 is TGTGCCAGCAGCTTCGCACCGGGGACTGAAGCTTTCTTT.

The chain recombines TRBV10-3 with TRBJ1-1; 12 bases fit TRBD1. CDR3 length: 17 residues. Per germline, CDR1 ENHRY and CDR2 SYGVKD. J lost 5 bases, V lost 3 bases, and 10 bases had no gene match. CDR3 sequence reads: CAISDPAGQGARTEAFF. The CDR3 bases are TGTGCCATCAGTGATCCAGCGGGACAGGGGGCGCGTACTGAAGCTTTCTTT.

The chain employs TRBV5-4 and TRBJ2-7; the match to TRBD2 covers 9 bases. Germline V lookup: CDR1 SGHNT, CDR2 YYREEE (reference sequence). CDR3 length equals 18 residues. V dropped 0 bases and J dropped 4; count of bases not matched to a gene: 14. The CDR3 DNA sequence: TGTGCCAGCAGCTTGGACAGGATGGCGGGAGGGCAATCATACGAGCAGTACTTC. Translated, it gives CASSLDRMAGGQSYEQYF.

The J gene is TRBJ2-1, the V gene TRBV6-6; no reliable D call. The germline V gene has CDR1 MNHNY and CDR2 SVGAGI (reference sequence). The CDR3 is made up of 16 amino acids. The V and J ends lost 1 base and 1 base respectively, with 11 bases between them. CDR3 DNA: TGTGCCAGCAGTTACTTGGCTGCTGGGTCCTACAATGAGCAGTTCTTC. It yields the protein CASSYLAAGSYNEQFF.

This chain links TRBV9 with TRBJ1-1, with D possibly matching TRBD1 (5 bases). The germline V gene encodes CDR1 SGDLS and CDR2 YYNGEE. The CDR3 runs to 14 residues. Trimming removed 0 bases at V and 3 bases at J, with 9 bases between. The CDR3 DNA follows: TGTGCCAGCAGCGTAGGAGGGGCCGACACTGAAGCTTTCTTT. Translated: CASSVGGADTEAFF.